Each of the 6 T cell receptor beta chains below was sequenced from the same sample in a study of blood T cell repertoires in COVID-19. TCRdb's copy holds only in-frame clones and misses some; the assay was immunoSEQ multiplex PCR. The sample records 19,000 or so clones, approximately 83% being singletons. Sample: peripheral blood. These TCRs come from a human donor in a cohort sampled during active COVID-19.

This clone was seen once. The chain carries TRBV2 and TRBJ2-7, with 10 bases lining up with TRBD2. This CDR3 has 13 amino acids. Germline V gene lookup returns CDR1 SNHLY and CDR2 FYNNEI. The trim removed 7 bases at V and 5 bases at J, leaving 5 bases unmatched. CDR3 amino acids: CASKASGRHEQYF. The CDR3 region has the DNA TGTGCCAGCAAGGCTAGCGGGAGACACGAGCAGTACTTC.

The chain recombines TRBV7-9 with TRBJ1-6, with D hard to call. The V gene's germline CDR1 is SEHNR and CDR2 FQNEAQ (reference sequence). CDR3 length equals 12 residues. Between the trimmed V and J ends, which lost 5 bases and 7 bases, there was a span of 6 bases. The CDR3 reads CASSPENSPLHF. The DNA of the CDR3 is TGTGCCAGCAGCCCGGAGAATTCACCCCTCCACTTT.

The chain joins TRBV6-1 to TRBJ1-2; D gene unclear. This CDR3 is 14 amino acids long. Trimming took 2 bases from V and 4 from J, leaving 11 bases between them. Germline CDR1 MNHNS, CDR2 SASEGT. DNA of the CDR3: TGTGCCAGCAGTGAAAACAACAAAATCTATGGCTACACCTTC. This gives the protein CASSENNKIYGYTF.

The J gene is TRBJ2-4, the V gene TRBV28, with D hard to call. V shed 3 bases and J shed 0 bases, with 15 bases lying between them. From germline, CDR1 is MDHEN and CDR2 SYDVKM. The length of the CDR3 is 17 residues. The CDR3 spells CASSLGRSVLAKNIQYF. In DNA form, the CDR3 reads TGTGCCAGCAGTTTGGGCCGCTCTGTACTAGCCAAAAACATTCAGTACTTC.

The chain joins TRBV5-8 to TRBJ1-2, with 9 positions matching TRBD1. This CDR3 region has 14 residues. V dropped 2 bases and J dropped 6; count of bases not matched to a gene: 5. From germline, CDR1 is SGHTS and CDR2 YDEGEE. CDR3 nucleotides: TGTGCCAGCAGCTTCCAACAGGGGGCGGATGGCTACACCTTC. It translates to CASSFQQGADGYTF.

V gene TRBV29-1 combines with J gene TRBJ2-3; maybe TRBD1 (6 bases). The ends were cut back, 5 bases at V and 3 bases at J, with 12 bases in the middle. CDR1 is SQVTM and CDR2 is ANQGSEA in the germline V gene. This CDR3 comprises 13 residues. The CDR3 reads CSVLQGGTDTQYF. The DNA for the CDR3 is TGCAGCGTTCTACAGGGTGGTACAGATACGCAGTATTTT.